These T cell receptor beta chains were read from a single sample in a study of cytomegalovirus exposure and HLA in healthy donors. Assay: immunoSEQ multiplex PCR; the TCRdb copy retains only in-frame clones and omits some. Here the sample spans 65,000 to 85,000 clones, 86% being singletons. Sequencing was done on a sample of PBMCs. The receptors were gathered from a woman in her thirties in good health and CMV-seronegative. Each CDR3 is given with its conserved first and last residue. A D gene is named only where the DNA matches it firmly. Some rows mark clone size as missing; the rest say once, few, many or name a class of expanded clone.

clone size: .; D gene: TRBD1; CDR3 length: 14; V gene: TRBV13; J gene: TRBJ1-2; CDR3 protein: CASSLGRQGYRYTF; CDR3 DNA: TGTGCCAGCAGCTTAGGCCGACAGGGGTATCGCTACACCTTC
clone size: .; D gene: TRBD2; CDR3 length: 15; V gene: TRBV28; J gene: TRBJ2-5; CDR3 protein: CASSREREVGETQYF; CDR3 DNA: TGTGCCAGCAGCCGGGAGCGGGAGGTTGGAGAGACCCAGTACTTC
clone size: .; D gene: TRBD1; CDR3 length: 14; V gene: TRBV27; J gene: TRBJ1-2; CDR3 protein: CASRTGGAGYGYTF; CDR3 DNA: TGTGCCAGCAGGACAGGGGGCGCGGGCTATGGCTACACCTTC
clone size: .; D gene: TRBD1; CDR3 length: 15; V gene: TRBV14; J gene: TRBJ2-2; CDR3 protein: CASSIPGGVNGELFF; CDR3 DNA: TGTGCCAGCAGCATACCAGGGGGCGTAAACGGGGAGCTGTTTTTT
clone size: .; D gene: TRBD1; CDR3 length: 16; V gene: TRBV29-1; J gene: TRBJ1-2; CDR3 protein: CSGEVAPGQGRGGYTF; CDR3 DNA: TGCAGCGGCGAAGTGGCTCCGGGACAGGGTAGGGGTGGCTACACCTTC
clone size: .; D gene: .; CDR3 length: 14; V gene: TRBV5-1; J gene: TRBJ2-2; CDR3 protein: CASTAGVNTGELFF; CDR3 DNA: TGCGCCAGCACCGCGGGCGTCAACACCGGGGAGCTGTTTTTT
clone size: .; D gene: .; CDR3 length: 15; V gene: TRBV7-2; J gene: TRBJ2-7; CDR3 protein: CASSLVTGFSYEQYF; CDR3 DNA: TGTGCCAGCAGCTTAGTTACGGGGTTCTCCTACGAGCAGTACTTC
clone size: once; D gene: TRBD1; CDR3 length: 14; V gene: TRBV30; J gene: TRBJ1-2; CDR3 protein: CAWMNRGRDYGYTF; CDR3 DNA: TGTGCCTGGATGAACAGGGGGCGCGACTATGGCTACACCTTC
clone size: .; D gene: TRBD1; CDR3 length: 14; V gene: TRBV4-3; J gene: TRBJ1-5; CDR3 protein: CASSLGQGGQPQHF; CDR3 DNA: TGCGCCAGCAGCCTGGGACAGGGAGGCCAGCCCCAGCATTTT
clone size: .; D gene: TRBD1; CDR3 length: 17; V gene: TRBV28; J gene: TRBJ2-5; CDR3 protein: CASSSITGQGMTETQYF; CDR3 DNA: TGTGCCAGCAGCTCTATAACCGGACAGGGGATGACAGAGACCCAGTACTTC
clone size: once; D gene: .; CDR3 length: 15; V gene: TRBV5-4; J gene: TRBJ1-5; CDR3 protein: CASSAQGRRNQPQHF; CDR3 DNA: TGTGCCAGCAGCGCGCAGGGAAGGCGCAATCAGCCCCAGCATTTT
clone size: .; D gene: .; CDR3 length: 13; V gene: TRBV9; J gene: TRBJ1-2; CDR3 protein: CASSVEPRGGYTF; CDR3 DNA: TGTGCCAGCAGCGTAGAGCCCCGTGGTGGCTACACCTTC
clone size: .; D gene: TRBD1; CDR3 length: 14; V gene: TRBV5-1; J gene: TRBJ2-5; CDR3 protein: CASSEGTAQETQYF; CDR3 DNA: TGCGCCAGCAGCGAGGGGACAGCCCAAGAGACCCAGTACTTC
clone size: .; D gene: TRBD2; CDR3 length: 16; V gene: TRBV4-2; J gene: TRBJ2-3; CDR3 protein: CASSQELAGGPDTQYF; CDR3 DNA: TGTGCCAGCAGCCAAGAACTAGCGGGAGGGCCAGATACGCAGTATTTT
clone size: few; D gene: .; CDR3 length: 14; V gene: TRBV6-5; J gene: TRBJ2-1; CDR3 protein: CASSYSAGNNEQFF; CDR3 DNA: TGTGCCAGCAGTTACTCGGCCGGGAACAATGAGCAGTTCTTC
clone size: .; D gene: TRBD1; CDR3 length: 13; V gene: TRBV7-2; J gene: TRBJ2-5; CDR3 protein: CASSRDRGETQYF; CDR3 DNA: TGTGCCAGCAGCAGAGACAGGGGAGAGACCCAGTACTTC
clone size: .; D gene: TRBD1; CDR3 length: 14; V gene: TRBV7-2; J gene: TRBJ1-1; CDR3 protein: CASSRGQGIPEAFF; CDR3 DNA: TGTGCCAGCAGCCGGGGACAGGGAATCCCTGAAGCTTTCTTT
clone size: .; D gene: .; CDR3 length: 15; V gene: TRBV4-2; J gene: TRBJ2-7; CDR3 protein: CASSWGSRELYEQYF; CDR3 DNA: TGTGCCAGCAGCTGGGGGTCTCGGGAGCTCTACGAGCAGTACTTC
clone size: .; D gene: TRBD2; CDR3 length: 16; V gene: TRBV5-4; J gene: TRBJ2-2; CDR3 protein: CASRRLAGARSGELFF; CDR3 DNA: TGTGCCAGTAGGAGACTAGCGGGAGCCAGGTCCGGGGAGCTGTTTTTT
clone size: .; D gene: TRBD1; CDR3 length: 15; V gene: TRBV6-5; J gene: TRBJ2-7; CDR3 protein: CASRLGQGASYEQYF; CDR3 DNA: TGTGCCAGCAGACTGGGACAGGGGGCTTCGTACGAGCAGTACTTC
clone size: .; D gene: .; CDR3 length: 14; V gene: TRBV2; J gene: TRBJ1-5; CDR3 protein: CASSETRGNQPQHF; CDR3 DNA: TGTGCCAGCAGTGAAACTCGAGGGAATCAGCCCCAGCATTTT
clone size: few; D gene: .; CDR3 length: 12; V gene: TRBV6-5; J gene: TRBJ1-1; CDR3 protein: CASSQGLQEAFF; CDR3 DNA: TGTGCCAGCAGTCAGGGACTCCAAGAAGCTTTCTTT
clone size: .; D gene: .; CDR3 length: 16; V gene: TRBV7-3; J gene: TRBJ2-6; CDR3 protein: CASSSISSSGANVLTF; CDR3 DNA: TGTGCCAGCAGCTCAATTTCTAGCTCTGGGGCCAACGTCCTGACTTTC
clone size: .; D gene: .; CDR3 length: 14; V gene: TRBV5-1; J gene: TRBJ1-1; CDR3 protein: CASRDQGSVGEAFF; CDR3 DNA: TGCGCCAGCCGAGACCAGGGTAGTGTGGGTGAAGCTTTCTTT
clone size: .; D gene: .; CDR3 length: 13; V gene: TRBV25-1; J gene: TRBJ2-7; CDR3 protein: CASSERTGYEQYF; CDR3 DNA: TGTGCCAGCAGTGAACGGACTGGATACGAGCAGTACTTC
clone size: .; D gene: .; CDR3 length: 15; V gene: TRBV19; J gene: TRBJ2-5; CDR3 protein: CASSMGGGPQETQYF; CDR3 DNA: TGTGCCAGTAGTATGGGAGGGGGACCCCAAGAGACCCAGTACTTC
clone size: .; D gene: .; CDR3 length: 16; V gene: TRBV11-2; J gene: TRBJ2-1; CDR3 protein: CASSSYSGVEYNEQFF; CDR3 DNA: TGTGCCAGCAGCTCGTATTCGGGGGTAGAGTACAATGAGCAGTTCTTC
clone size: .; D gene: .; CDR3 length: 11; V gene: TRBV20-1; J gene: TRBJ1-2; CDR3 protein: CSARDKGGYTF; CDR3 DNA: TGCAGTGCTAGGGACAAAGGGGGCTACACCTTC
clone size: .; D gene: TRBD1; CDR3 length: 15; V gene: TRBV7-3; J gene: TRBJ1-1; CDR3 protein: CASSPTGQGDTEAFF; CDR3 DNA: TGTGCCAGCAGCCCTACGGGACAGGGGGACACTGAAGCTTTCTTT
clone size: .; D gene: .; CDR3 length: 15; V gene: TRBV4-2; J gene: TRBJ1-5; CDR3 protein: CASSQDDPENQPQHF; CDR3 DNA: TGTGCCAGCAGCCAAGATGATCCAGAAAATCAGCCCCAGCATTTT
clone size: .; D gene: TRBD2; CDR3 length: 15; V gene: TRBV7-7; J gene: TRBJ2-7; CDR3 protein: CASSPLGLAVNEQYF; CDR3 DNA: TGTGCTAGCAGCCCCCTAGGACTAGCGGTGAACGAGCAGTACTTC
clone size: .; D gene: .; CDR3 length: 15; V gene: TRBV7-2; J gene: TRBJ1-1; CDR3 protein: CASSLRGSRDTEAFF; CDR3 DNA: TGTGCCAGCAGCTTACGCGGGTCCCGTGATACTGAAGCTTTCTTT
clone size: .; D gene: TRBD1; CDR3 length: 18; V gene: TRBV6-1; J gene: TRBJ1-5; CDR3 protein: CASSAKGLTGDSNQPQHF; CDR3 DNA: TGTGCCAGCAGTGCCAAGGGCCTGACAGGGGATAGCAATCAGCCCCAGCATTTT
clone size: few; D gene: TRBD1; CDR3 length: 15; V gene: TRBV5-6; J gene: TRBJ2-1; CDR3 protein: CASSPIGQGSNEQFF; CDR3 DNA: TGTGCCAGCAGCCCGATAGGACAGGGGTCTAATGAGCAGTTCTTC
clone size: .; D gene: TRBD2; CDR3 length: 16; V gene: TRBV6-6; J gene: TRBJ2-2; CDR3 protein: CASSSWLAENTGELFF; CDR3 DNA: TGTGCCAGCAGTTCTTGGCTAGCGGAGAACACCGGGGAGCTGTTTTTT
clone size: .; D gene: .; CDR3 length: 13; V gene: TRBV6-5; J gene: TRBJ1-2; CDR3 protein: CASSYSRFYGYTF; CDR3 DNA: TGTGCCAGCAGTTACTCACGGTTCTATGGCTACACCTTC
clone size: .; D gene: .; CDR3 length: 14; V gene: TRBV4-2; J gene: TRBJ2-5; CDR3 protein: CASSQVSVQETQYF; CDR3 DNA: TGTGCCAGCAGCCAAGTTTCGGTGCAAGAGACCCAGTACTTC
clone size: .; D gene: .; CDR3 length: 16; V gene: TRBV12-5; J gene: TRBJ2-7; CDR3 protein: CASGLVPGQRVQEQYF; CDR3 DNA: TGTGCTAGTGGTTTGGTACCCGGACAAAGAGTGCAAGAGCAGTACTTC
clone size: .; D gene: .; CDR3 length: 16; V gene: TRBV9; J gene: TRBJ2-1; CDR3 protein: CASSVFVAHPGNEQFF; CDR3 DNA: TGTGCCAGCAGCGTATTCGTAGCGCACCCTGGGAATGAGCAGTTCTTC
clone size: .; D gene: .; CDR3 length: 15; V gene: TRBV7-2; J gene: TRBJ1-4; CDR3 protein: CASSLPQGGREKLFF; CDR3 DNA: TGTGCCAGCAGCTTACCCCAGGGAGGACGTGAAAAACTGTTTTTT
clone size: .; D gene: .; CDR3 length: 14; V gene: TRBV27; J gene: TRBJ2-3; CDR3 protein: CASSFGIRSDTQYF; CDR3 DNA: TGTGCCAGCAGTTTCGGGATTAGGTCAGATACGCAGTATTTT
clone size: .; D gene: TRBD1; CDR3 length: 14; V gene: TRBV18; J gene: TRBJ1-5; CDR3 protein: CASSPGTENQPQHF; CDR3 DNA: TGTGCCAGCTCCCCCGGGACAGAGAATCAGCCCCAGCATTTT
clone size: .; D gene: TRBD1; CDR3 length: 15; V gene: TRBV27; J gene: TRBJ1-6; CDR3 protein: CASTALQGAISPLHF; CDR3 DNA: TGTGCCAGCACCGCCCTACAGGGGGCAATTTCACCCCTCCACTTT
clone size: .; D gene: .; CDR3 length: 12; V gene: TRBV30; J gene: TRBJ1-1; CDR3 protein: CAWNMGGTEAFF; CDR3 DNA: TGTGCCTGGAATATGGGGGGCACTGAAGCTTTCTTT
clone size: .; D gene: .; CDR3 length: 12; V gene: TRBV6-1; J gene: TRBJ1-1; CDR3 protein: CASSERGQQAFF; CDR3 DNA: TGTGCCAGCAGTGAAAGGGGACAACAAGCTTTCTTT
clone size: .; D gene: .; CDR3 length: 14; V gene: TRBV4-2; J gene: TRBJ2-7; CDR3 protein: CASSQAPDSYEQYF; CDR3 DNA: TGTGCCAGCAGCCAAGCTCCAGATTCCTACGAGCAGTACTTC
clone size: .; D gene: .; CDR3 length: 15; V gene: TRBV28; J gene: TRBJ1-3; CDR3 protein: CASSPVWTAGNTIYF; CDR3 DNA: TGTGCCAGCAGTCCGGTATGGACAGCTGGAAACACCATATATTTT
clone size: .; D gene: .; CDR3 length: 13; V gene: TRBV28; J gene: TRBJ2-1; CDR3 protein: CASRGRKYNEQFF; CDR3 DNA: TGTGCCAGCAGGGGGCGAAAGTACAATGAGCAGTTCTTC
clone size: .; D gene: TRBD1; CDR3 length: 14; V gene: TRBV7-9; J gene: TRBJ1-1; CDR3 protein: CASSPQGKSTEAFF; CDR3 DNA: TGTGCCAGCAGCCCACAGGGGAAGTCCACTGAAGCTTTCTTT
clone size: .; D gene: .; CDR3 length: 15; V gene: TRBV29-1; J gene: TRBJ1-2; CDR3 protein: CSVGMRDPGFVGYTF; CDR3 DNA: TGCAGCGTGGGAATGCGGGACCCAGGGTTCGTAGGCTACACCTTC
clone size: .; D gene: TRBD1; CDR3 length: 16; V gene: TRBV28; J gene: TRBJ1-1; CDR3 protein: CASSGASTGGNTEAFF; CDR3 DNA: TGTGCCAGTTCAGGGGCTTCGACAGGGGGCAACACTGAAGCTTTCTTT
clone size: once; D gene: .; CDR3 length: 16; V gene: TRBV5-4; J gene: TRBJ2-1; CDR3 protein: CASPSPNPSSYNEQFF; CDR3 DNA: TGTGCCAGCCCGTCGCCTAACCCGAGCTCCTACAATGAGCAGTTCTTC
clone size: .; D gene: TRBD1; CDR3 length: 14; V gene: TRBV5-4; J gene: TRBJ2-5; CDR3 protein: CASSVRDRWETQYF; CDR3 DNA: TGTGCCAGCAGCGTCCGGGACAGGTGGGAGACCCAGTACTTC
clone size: .; D gene: .; CDR3 length: 14; V gene: TRBV6-6; J gene: TRBJ1-5; CDR3 protein: CASSYAAANQPQHF; CDR3 DNA: TGTGCCAGCAGTTACGCGGCAGCCAATCAGCCCCAGCATTTT
clone size: .; D gene: TRBD1; CDR3 length: 15; V gene: TRBV27; J gene: TRBJ1-6; CDR3 protein: CASSLNRGLDSPLHF; CDR3 DNA: TGTGCCAGCAGTTTAAACAGGGGGCTTGATTCACCCCTCCACTTT